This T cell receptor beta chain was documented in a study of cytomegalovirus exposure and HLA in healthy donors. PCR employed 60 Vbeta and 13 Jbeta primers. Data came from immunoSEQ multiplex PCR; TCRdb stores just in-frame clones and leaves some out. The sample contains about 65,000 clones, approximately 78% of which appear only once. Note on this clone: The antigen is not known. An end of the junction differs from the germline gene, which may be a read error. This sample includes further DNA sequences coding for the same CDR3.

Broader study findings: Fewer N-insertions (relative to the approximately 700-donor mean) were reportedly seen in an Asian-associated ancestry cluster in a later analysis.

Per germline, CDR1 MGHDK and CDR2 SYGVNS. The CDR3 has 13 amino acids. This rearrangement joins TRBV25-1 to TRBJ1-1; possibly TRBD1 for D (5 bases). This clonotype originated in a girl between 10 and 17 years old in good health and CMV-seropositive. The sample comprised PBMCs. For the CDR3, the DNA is TGCGCCAGCAGTGAATTGGGGCGGGGTGTGGCTTTCTTT. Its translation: CASSELGRGVAFF.